A selection of T cell receptor beta chains follows, all from one sample in a study of blood T cell repertoires in COVID-19. Some clones are missing from TCRdb's copy, which holds only in-frame ones; the method was immunoSEQ multiplex PCR. The sample has more than 45,000 clones, approximately 90% seen once. Sequencing was done on a sample of peripheral blood. These receptors were taken from a man aged 60 to 69 with acute or convalescent COVID-19. CDR3s include the opening cysteine and the closing phenylalanine or tryptophan. D genes are given only for firm matches. The size field is filled for only some rows; it gives once, few, many or a size class.

V gene: TRBV30
clone size: once
D gene: NA
J gene: TRBJ2-2
CDR3 protein: CAWADSLPGELFF
CDR3 DNA: TGTGCCTGGGCCGACAGTTTACCCGGGGAGCTGTTTTTT

V gene: TRBV4-1
clone size: NA
D gene: TRBD1
J gene: TRBJ2-7
CDR3 protein: CASSYSTGDYEQYF
CDR3 DNA: TGCGCCAGCAGCTATAGTACAGGGGACTACGAGCAGTACTTC

V gene: TRBV30
clone size: NA
D gene: NA
J gene: TRBJ1-2
CDR3 protein: CAWSVQWAGYGYTF
CDR3 DNA: TGTGCCTGGAGTGTACAGTGGGCCGGCTATGGCTACACCTTC

V gene: TRBV29-1
clone size: NA
D gene: NA
J gene: TRBJ2-3
CDR3 protein: CSGGYSDTDTQYF
CDR3 DNA: TGCAGCGGCGGGTACTCAGACACAGATACGCAGTATTTT

V gene: TRBV6-5
clone size: NA
D gene: NA
J gene: TRBJ1-5
CDR3 protein: CASSYSSARGQPQHF
CDR3 DNA: TGTGCCAGCAGTTACTCGAGTGCCAGGGGTCAGCCCCAGCATTTT

V gene: TRBV2
clone size: NA
D gene: TRBD1
J gene: TRBJ2-7
CDR3 protein: CASSALQGAYEQYF
CDR3 DNA: TGTGCCAGCAGTGCGCTACAGGGGGCTTACGAGCAGTACTTC

V gene: TRBV5-1
clone size: NA
D gene: NA
J gene: TRBJ1-2
CDR3 protein: CASSTAMEGYTF
CDR3 DNA: TGCGCCAGCAGCACTGCCATGGAGGGCTACACCTTC

V gene: TRBV28
clone size: NA
D gene: NA
J gene: TRBJ1-4
CDR3 protein: CASSSGGPREKLFF
CDR3 DNA: TGTGCCAGCAGTTCGGGAGGCCCGCGTGAAAAACTGTTTTTT

V gene: TRBV12-3/TRBV12-4
clone size: few
D gene: NA
J gene: TRBJ2-2
CDR3 protein: CASRLTGSGELFF
CDR3 DNA: TGTGCCAGCAGACTTACAGGGTCCGGGGAGCTGTTTTTT

V gene: TRBV27
clone size: NA
D gene: NA
J gene: TRBJ1-2
CDR3 protein: CASSFSEGIPGYGYTF
CDR3 DNA: TGTGCCAGCAGTTTCTCAGAGGGCATTCCTGGCTATGGCTACACCTTC

V gene: TRBV4-3
clone size: once
D gene: NA
J gene: TRBJ1-2
CDR3 protein: CASSQDRTVNYGYTF
CDR3 DNA: TGCGCCAGCAGCCAAGACAGGACAGTAAACTATGGCTACACCTTC

V gene: TRBV4-1
clone size: NA
D gene: NA
J gene: TRBJ2-1
CDR3 protein: CASSQDGGFMKDNEQFF
CDR3 DNA: TGCGCCAGCAGCCAAGATGGTGGCTTCATGAAAGACAATGAGCAGTTCTTC

V gene: TRBV27
clone size: NA
D gene: TRBD1
J gene: TRBJ1-3
CDR3 protein: CASSNGPGQGRNTIYF
CDR3 DNA: TGTGCCAGCAGTAATGGACCGGGACAGGGTAGAAACACCATATATTTT

V gene: TRBV19
clone size: once
D gene: NA
J gene: TRBJ1-5
CDR3 protein: CASSRTDNQPQHF
CDR3 DNA: TGTGCCAGTAGTCGGACAGACAATCAGCCCCAGCATTTT

V gene: TRBV28
clone size: once
D gene: NA
J gene: TRBJ1-6
CDR3 protein: CAITGGGVDSPLHF
CDR3 DNA: TGTGCTATTACCGGGGGGGGCGTAGATTCACCCCTCCACTTT

V gene: TRBV7-6
clone size: NA
D gene: TRBD1
J gene: TRBJ2-2
CDR3 protein: CASSLVGQGDTGELFF
CDR3 DNA: TGTGCCAGCAGCTTAGTAGGTCAGGGGGATACCGGGGAGCTGTTTTTT

V gene: TRBV7-8
clone size: NA
D gene: NA
J gene: TRBJ1-5
CDR3 protein: CASSWRRGGQPQHF
CDR3 DNA: TGTGCCAGCAGCTGGCGACGGGGAGGTCAGCCCCAGCATTTT

V gene: TRBV30
clone size: NA
D gene: TRBD2
J gene: TRBJ2-1
CDR3 protein: CAWVGTSGREYEQFF
CDR3 DNA: TGTGCCTGGGTGGGGACTAGCGGGAGAGAATATGAGCAGTTCTTC

V gene: TRBV5-4
clone size: NA
D gene: TRBD1
J gene: TRBJ1-3
CDR3 protein: CASSLGRDRVSGNTIYF
CDR3 DNA: TGTGCCAGCAGCTTAGGCCGGGACAGGGTCTCTGGAAACACCATATATTTT

V gene: TRBV5-1
clone size: NA
D gene: TRBD1
J gene: TRBJ2-5
CDR3 protein: CASSMGDSQETQYF
CDR3 DNA: TGCGCCAGCAGCATGGGGGACAGCCAAGAGACCCAGTACTTC

V gene: TRBV3-1/TRBV3-2
clone size: NA
D gene: TRBD1
J gene: TRBJ2-7
CDR3 protein: CASSQQGDSRYEQYF
CDR3 DNA: TGTGCCAGCAGCCAACAAGGGGACAGTCGATACGAGCAGTACTTC

V gene: TRBV19
clone size: NA
D gene: NA
J gene: TRBJ2-3
CDR3 protein: CASREGLDTQYF
CDR3 DNA: TGTGCCAGTAGGGAGGGGTTAGATACGCAGTATTTT

V gene: TRBV28
clone size: NA
D gene: NA
J gene: TRBJ2-1
CDR3 protein: CASSPRVTWSYNEQFF
CDR3 DNA: TGTGCCAGCAGCCCTCGTGTTACCTGGAGCTACAATGAGCAGTTCTTC

V gene: TRBV5-1
clone size: once
D gene: TRBD1
J gene: TRBJ1-1
CDR3 protein: CASSRGTGEAAFF
CDR3 DNA: TGCGCCAGCAGCCGGGGGACAGGGGAGGCAGCTTTCTTT

V gene: TRBV30
clone size: NA
D gene: NA
J gene: TRBJ2-3
CDR3 protein: CAWTPGGWESTDTQYF
CDR3 DNA: TGTGCCTGGACTCCAGGGGGGTGGGAAAGCACAGATACGCAGTATTTT

V gene: TRBV18
clone size: NA
D gene: NA
J gene: TRBJ1-2
CDR3 protein: CASSPDSYGYTF
CDR3 DNA: TGTGCCAGCTCACCAGATAGCTATGGCTACACCTTC

V gene: TRBV10-3
clone size: NA
D gene: NA
J gene: TRBJ2-7
CDR3 protein: CAISGGRQRQGLSYEQYF
CDR3 DNA: TGTGCCATCAGTGGAGGAAGGCAGCGACAGGGACTCTCCTACGAGCAGTACTTC